Reported below is one TCR beta chain. Its antigen remains undetermined. No base qualities exist here, and no much larger clone lies one base off it. This sample is part of a study of long-term antiretroviral therapy in people with HIV (dated by TCRdb to 2021 to 2024). The study in broad terms: Collection of the earliest samples took place about a decade ahead of the 2015 WHO recommendation for immediate ART, at a time when ART was typically delayed until CD4 counts fell. No cross-contamination during QIAcube processing turned up in test extractions that ran a monoclonal T-cell line alongside 30 or so polyclonal samples. A retrospective serial study tested whether ART initiation and durable HIV suppression were associated with changes in peripheral blood TRB repertoire composition and diversity. About 35% of the 30 participants with HIV were female. From some 30 adults with confirmed HIV infection, the cohort provided 150 to 200 cryopreserved PBMC samples, gathered serially across a mean of about six years (range 1-12). Study-wide conclusions, independent of this receptor: Inferences about post-ART repertoire changes were limited because no data were available on ART adherence, viral resistance or therapy changes. Narrower CDR3 length ranges were observed in HIV repertoires than in controls, and an antigen-experienced repertoire with only a slight naive shift after ART was suggested by the network structure. The samples were dated from about 2004 to 2018, and the ART regimens that were used may be less effective than current ART regimens. Starting ART was linked to a significant rise in TRB diversity, yet even after long-term ART the diversity remained significantly lower than in transplant donor controls. Because cell numbers in pre-ART samples were limited, unsorted PBMC were profiled instead of sorted CD4+ and CD8+ T cells. Because PBMC availability was limited, only the TCR beta chain was sequenced, with no alpha chain pairing. At every time point, the repertoire was dominated by expanded TRB clones first identified before ART initiation, although this dominance fluctuated and, in many PLHIV, declined after ART.

The CDR3 spans 13 residues, from the cysteine through the phenylalanine. The only DNA kept is the CDR3, 39 bases in frame from the first base. Looking up the germline V gene (reference sequence) yields CDR1 SGHNT and CDR2 YYREEE. V is pared back by 2 bases and J by 2 bases, with 7 bases lying between the germline termini. Inclusion was restricted to participants for whom at least one PBMC sample before ART initiation and at least two post-ART samples were available. All participants with HIV were treated in the United States of America. Before DNA extraction, cryopreserved samples of about 0.95-11 million PBMC were thawed and then washed. At the time of the earliest PBMC sample for each participant with HIV, ages ranged from about 23 to 60 years. Per participant, PBMC samples came from 1-4 timepoints prior to ART initiation and 2-8 timepoints following ART initiation, for a median of 7 samples. Serial HIV viral load, CD4+ T-cell count, ART history and demographic data were obtained for every participant. A Qiagen kit on a QIAcube was used to extract genomic DNA from unsorted PBMC, with samples processed in batches of 12.

The immunoSEQ hsTCRB v3.0 assay was used at survey level resolution to sequence the TRB variable region. The targeted TRB sequencing depth was 40,000-50,000 T-cell genomes per sample. TRB libraries were pooled and sequenced on an Illumina MiSeq using a v3 150-cycle kit. In the paper's pipeline: Analysis of repertoires was carried out in R inside a reproducible Nextflow workflow spanning QC, data transformation and analysis. Custom analyses were implemented in LymphoSeq2, an R package for AIRR-Seq data exploration. After excluding several samples that yielded fewer than 5000 total TRB sequences, approximately 180 HIV repertoires remained for analysis. Of the 180 to 200 retained HIV repertoires, roughly 61 were collected before and about 130 after ART initiation. Repertoires were downsampled to 5000 TRB nucleotide sequences, with summary statistics averaged over 100 downsampling iterations. TRB sequences were retained for analysis only if CDR3 regions of at least seven amino acids were present. A Shannon entropy-derived clonality score and the Gini coefficient were used to measure diversity. In repertoire networks, the top 5000 CDR3 amino acid sequences were linked whenever an edit distance of one separated two sequences. GLIPH2 predicted antigen specificity groups and MHC restriction for TRB CDR3 amino acid sequences. CDR3 amino acid sequences were matched against VDJdb and McPAS-TCR to flag known CMV, EBV, HIV or tissue antigen associations. Pre-ART, post-ART and control groups were compared with Wilcoxon signed-rank tests and Holm-Bonferroni correction. What TCRdb holds here is the immuneACCESS table cut down to in-frame rearrangements. Part of the clones is not present; checked against another copy, under half of the missing clones reflect an unresolved V gene, and the others are unexplained. V and J calls and clone size are copied from that table; D and trimming were computed from the DNA. Within this sample are roughly 34,000 clones, with 70% to 90% of them counted one time only. The ten largest clones add up to approximately 4.8% of the sample.

The source of this sequence is a woman younger than 45 with HIV. The sample consisted of unsorted PBMCs, taken roughly 2.9 years before starting antiretroviral therapy. The sequence joins TRBV5-4 to TRBJ2-5; the D gene is possibly TRBD1, with 6 bases matching. Read as DNA, the sequence is TGTGCCAGCAGCTTTGACAGGCAAGAGACCCAGTACTTC. Its translation is CASSFDRQETQYF. The full variable domain, completed from the reference TRBV5-4 and TRBJ2-5 proteins outside the CDR3, reads ETGVTQSPTHLIKTRGQQVTLRCSSQSGHNTVSWYQQALGQGPQFIFQYYREEENGRGNFPPRFSGLQFPNYSSELNVNALELDDSALYLCASSFDRQETQYFGPGTRLLVL.